One sample yielded the 5 T cell receptor beta chains listed below, sequenced in a study of blood T cell repertoires in COVID-19. Sequenced by immunoSEQ multiplex PCR; TCRdb stores in-frame clones only, minus some. The sample lists roughly 72,000 clones, about 88% occurring once. Sequencing used peripheral blood. The receptors shown here come from a human donor in a cohort sampled during active COVID-19.

The chain joins TRBV18 to TRBJ2-5, with 7 bases aligning to TRBD2. V lost 1 base, J lost 3 bases, and 11 bases stayed unmatched. Germline CDR1 is KGHSH and CDR2 is LQKENI. The CDR3 length is 17 residues. The CDR3, as DNA: TGTGCCAGCTCACCACGGGACGGGGGGACTCGAAAAGAGACCCAGTACTTC. This encodes CASSPRDGGTRKETQYF.

V is TRBV24-1 and J is TRBJ2-1, with 11 bases matching TRBD2. This CDR3 has 18 amino acids. V lost 3 bases and J lost 0; bases outside the gene matches: 6. Germline CDR1 reads KGHDR; CDR2 reads SFDVKD. Here the CDR3 reads CATSDPGLAVSSYNEQFF. The DNA of the CDR3 is TGTGCCACCAGTGATCCGGGACTAGCGGTCAGCTCCTACAATGAGCAGTTCTTC.

The chain recombines TRBV19 with TRBJ1-1; 7 nucleotides match TRBD1. The CDR3 runs 14 residues. In germline, CDR1 is LNHDA, CDR2 SQIVND (reference sequence). J gave up 5 bases and V 1 base, and 4 bases lay outside the gene matches. The chain's CDR3 is CASSIGQGVTEAFF. For the CDR3, the DNA is TGTGCCAGTAGTATAGGACAGGGAGTGACTGAAGCTTTCTTT.

The chain has TRBV6-5 and TRBJ2-7; TRBD1 matches 8 bases. J lost 6 bases, V lost 5 bases, and 9 bases had no gene match. Germline V gives CDR1 MNHEY, CDR2 SVGAGI. There are 14 residues in the CDR3. The CDR3 region is CASSIRTGPFEQYF. CDR3 nucleotides: TGTGCCAGCAGTATTAGGACAGGGCCGTTCGAGCAGTACTTC.

The DNA of the CDR3 is TGTGCCAGCAGCCAAGGACTAGCGGTTTCCTACAATGAGCAGTTCTTC. This encodes CASSQGLAVSYNEQFF. The V and J genes are TRBV7-2 and TRBJ2-1, with 10 nucleotides matching TRBD2. The CDR3 has 16 residues. The V gene's germline CDR1 is SGHTA and CDR2 FQGNSA. With V trimmed by 5 bases and J by 1 base, 5 bases remained unmatched. Using reference TRBV7-2 and TRBJ2-1 for the parts outside the CDR3, the full variable domain is GAGVSQSPSNKVTEKGKDVELRCDPISGHTALYWYRQSLGQGLEFLIYFQGNSAPDKSGLPSDRFSAERTGGSVSTLTIQRTQQEDSAVYLCASSQGLAVSYNEQFFGPGTRLTVL.